This T cell receptor (beta chain) was captured by sequencing in a study of CD8 T cells in Susac syndrome. Study-level results: Only a relatively small number of individuals were included in the TCR sequencing and HLA analysis.

Treatment-naive patients with stable or active relapsing-remitting disease served as multiple sclerosis controls. Negative magnetic isolation gave CD8+ and CD4+ cells; FACS enriched CD8+ TEMRA. The CDR3 loop spans 14 amino acids. Trimming took 4 bases from V and 5 from J; bases not matched to a gene: 6. From germline, CDR1 is SGDLS and CDR2 YYNGEE. As for this clonotype: Its antigen is unknown.

RNA totalling about 0.5 to 1 ug underwent reverse transcription with random hexamers. Amplification of the TCR beta CDR3 was carried out by immunoSEQ multiplex PCR, which spanned a total of 54 Vbeta and 13 Jbeta segments. TCRdb itself ran the immunoSEQ multiplex PCR reads through MiXCR, one entry per CDR3 protein. The data contain roughly 150,000 distinct CDR3 sequences, 85% to 95% of them singletons. Sequenced material: CD8+ T cells from PBMCs. The clonotype was recovered from a human donor with multiple sclerosis. This rearrangement joins TRBV9 to TRBJ2-7; 10 nucleotides line up with TRBD1. The CDR3 DNA reads TGTGCCAGCAGCACCGGGACAGGGGTGCACGAGCAGTACTTC. Its protein is CASSTGTGVHEQYF. Together with reference TRBV9 and TRBJ2-7, the CDR3 gives the full variable domain: DSGVTQTPKHLITATGQRVTLRCSPRSGDLSVYWYQQSLDQGLQFLIQYYNGEERAKGNILERFSAQQFPDLHSELNLSSLELGDSALYFCASSTGTGVHEQYFGPGTRLTVT.